This T cell receptor beta chain was recovered during a study of shared clonotypes between healthy human individuals. Turning to the study itself: Plates per donor: three CD4 naive, three CD4 memory, two CD8 naive, one CD8 memory. Study-level points and caveats: Rarefaction showed sorted-subset sequencing was incomplete despite large depth.

There are 15 residues in the CDR3. Germline-derived CDR1 and CDR2 are ENHRY and SYGVKD. Trimming removed 6 bases at V and 2 bases at J, with 14 bases between. CD4+ cells underwent separation, giving CD45RA+ naive and CD45RA-negative memory subsets. At a deep level, the assay was run. Generated by immunoSEQ multiplex PCR, the TCRdb table keeps only in-frame clones and is missing some. The sample lists about 2.4 million clones, 80% to 95% occurring once. On this clone: Its matching antigen is unknown.

The origin of this receptor is a man younger than 35 in good health. Some clones in this sample may be carry-over from other donors' samples. Sequenced material: naive CD4+ T cells from PBMCs. Indicated subset: CD45RA+ positively selected. The V call is TRBV10-3, the J call TRBJ2-1; no definite D call. CDR3 protein: CAISVERATYNEQFF. The CDR3 DNA sequence: TGTGCCATCAGCGTAGAACGGGCCACCTACAATGAGCAGTTCTTC.